Listed here are 12 T cell receptor beta chains from one sample, sequenced in a study of control samples from healthy donors and cancer patients. Some clones are missing from TCRdb's copy, which holds only in-frame ones; the method was immunoSEQ multiplex PCR. The repertoire holds 170,000 or so clones, with 85% to 95% as singletons. Sequencing used blood. The receptors were gathered from a man between 18 and 35 years old in good health.

The chain carries TRBV24-1 and TRBJ1-2; a weak D match, TRBD1 (5 bases). V was pared by 6 bases and J by 8 bases, with 12 bases between. Germline V lookup: CDR1 KGHDR, CDR2 SFDVKD. The CDR3 runs 12 residues. The CDR3 nucleotides are TGTGCCACCAGTCTTGCAGGGACCGGCTACACCTTC. Its translation: CATSLAGTGYTF.

The gene calls are TRBV28 and TRBJ1-6; a possible D gene is TRBD1 (6 bases). The length of the CDR3 is 16 residues. Deletions cut 7 bases from V and 7 bases from J, with 20 bases between. CDR1 MDHEN and CDR2 SYDVKM come from the germline V gene. CDR3 sequence reads: CASTLGGPYPNSPLHF. The CDR3 DNA reads TGTGCCAGCACCTTAGGGGGGCCCTATCCCAATTCACCCCTCCACTTT.

The chain couples TRBV2 to TRBJ1-4; D not certain. The CDR3 loop spans 15 amino acids. Germline CDR1 SNHLY, CDR2 FYNNEI. The germline V and J ends were trimmed by 8 bases and 7 bases, with 20 bases remaining between them. The CDR3 nucleotides are TGTGCCAGCGCTCGGTCCAGGTCAGCCCTTGAAAAACTGTTTTTT. This translates into CASARSRSALEKLFF. Full variable domain (rest looked up from reference TRBV2 and TRBJ1-4): EPEVTQTPSHQVTQMGQEVILRCVPISNHLYFYWYRQILGQKVEFLVSFYNNEISEKSEIFDDQFSVERPDGSNFTLKIRSTKLEDSAMYFCASARSRSALEKLFFGSGTQLSVL.

CDR3 sequence (DNA): TGTGCCAGCGCACTGACAGGATCAGGCGAGCAGTACTTC. Translated, it gives CASALTGSGEQYF. The chain joins TRBV27 to TRBJ2-7; D might be TRBD1 (6 bases). V lost 8 bases, J lost 6 bases, and 17 bases lay in between. CDR1 MNHEY and CDR2 SMNVEV come from the germline V gene (reference sequence). The CDR3 runs to 13 residues.

J is TRBJ2-1 and V is TRBV15; D call uncertain. Trimming removed 2 bases from V and 6 bases from J, with 14 bases in between. The CDR3 runs 15 residues. Germline CDR1 LNHNV, CDR2 YYDKDF (reference sequence). CDR3 DNA sequence: TGTGCCACCAGCAGATCGCGGATCCCCCCCAATGAGCAGTTCTTC. It encodes CATSRSRIPPNEQFF. The whole variable domain, filled in from reference TRBV15 and TRBJ2-1, reads DAMVIQNPRYQVTQFGKPVTLSCSQTLNHNVMYWYQQKSSQAPKLLFHYYDKDFNNEADTPDNFQSRRPNTSFCFLDIRSPGLGDTAMYLCATSRSRIPPNEQFFGPGTRLTVL.

The V and J genes are TRBV6-5 and TRBJ2-1; D could derive from TRBD1 or TRBD2 (5 bases each). V gave up 6 bases and J gave up 9 bases, with 18 bases separating them. Germline V gene sequence: CDR1 MNHEY, CDR2 SVGAGI. This CDR3 contains 14 residues. CDR3 protein: CASSPGQGETEQFF. The DNA for the CDR3 is TGTGCCAGCAGCCCGGGGCAGGGCGAGACTGAGCAGTTCTTC.

The V gene is TRBV13, the J gene TRBJ1-1; D remains ambiguous. The CDR3 runs 11 residues. Trimming took 5 bases from V and 6 from J, leaving 7 bases between them. Germline V gene data show CDR1 as PRHDT and CDR2 as FYEKMQ (reference sequence). The CDR3 DNA is TGTGCCAGCAGCCTGGGCGCTGAAGCTTTCTTT. It specifies CASSLGAEAFF.

This clone has just a few counts. The chain links TRBV27 to TRBJ1-3; D is perhaps TRBD1 (5 bases). The CDR3 is 13 amino acids. The V end lost 11 bases, the J end lost 4 bases, and 15 bases lay between the germline ends. Per the germline V gene, CDR1 is MNHEY and CDR2 is SMNVEV (reference sequence). CDR3 sequence (DNA): TGTGCCGGCTATATCAGGGCGGGAAACACCATATATTTT. Protein product: CAGYIRAGNTIYF.

The genes are TRBV5-1 and TRBJ2-3; a possible D gene is TRBD2 (6 bases). This CDR3 has 16 amino acids. CDR1 and CDR2 (germline): SGHRS, YFSETQ. V gave up 0 bases and J gave up 5 bases, with 16 bases separating them. CDR3 in amino acids: CASSLARGNLVDTQYF. The CDR3 DNA sequence: TGCGCCAGCAGCTTGGCTCGGGGGAACCTAGTAGATACGCAGTATTTT. Using reference TRBV5-1 and TRBJ2-3 for the parts outside the CDR3, the full variable domain is KAGVTQTPRYLIKTRGQQVTLSCSPISGHRSVSWYQQTPGQGLQFLFEYFSETQRNKGNFPGRFSGRQFSNSRSEMNVSTLELGDSALYLCASSLARGNLVDTQYFGPGTRLTVL.

This chain uses TRBV5-1 with TRBJ2-7, with 11 bases fitting TRBD2. Germline V lookup: CDR1 SGHRS, CDR2 YFSETQ. This CDR3 spans 15 amino acids. With 0 bases clipped from V and 5 bases from J, the junction kept 4 bases outside the gene matches. CDR3 in amino acids: CASSLGLAGNDEQYF. The CDR3 region has the DNA TGCGCCAGCAGCTTGGGACTAGCGGGGAACGACGAGCAGTACTTC.

J is TRBJ1-5 and V is TRBV25-1, with 8 nucleotides matching TRBD1. Germline assignment: CDR1 MGHDK and CDR2 SYGVNS. This CDR3 is 14 amino acids long. The V gene end was trimmed by 6 bases and the J gene end by 1 base; junction bases not matched to a gene: 2. The CDR3 protein is CASSRQGSNQPQHF. The DNA for the CDR3 is TGTGCCAGCAGCCGACAGGGGAGCAATCAGCCCCAGCATTTT.

The rearrangement links TRBV6-5 to TRBJ2-7; D is undetermined. This CDR3 has 13 amino acids. The V end lost 5 bases, the J end lost 0 bases, and 8 bases lay between the germline ends. Germline lookup yields CDR1 MNHEY and CDR2 SVGAGI. In DNA, the CDR3 is TGTGCCAGCAGTCCATTAAGCTCCTACGAGCAGTACTTC. Protein: CASSPLSSYEQYF.